Listed below are T cell receptor beta chains from one sample, sequenced in a study of blood T cell repertoires in COVID-19. TCRdb's table, derived via immunoSEQ multiplex PCR, lists solely in-frame clones and lacks some. Among 150,000 to 200,000 clones listed, about nine tenths were seen once. Sequencing was done on a sample of peripheral blood. These receptors came from a man aged 35 to 55 with acute or convalescent COVID-19. Both conserved end residues are part of each CDR3. Fields, in order: J gene, D gene, clone size, V gene, CDR3 protein, CDR3 DNA. D genes are given only for firm matches. For some rows the clone size is stated as once, few or many, or as a class when expanded; others skip it.

j_gene: TRBJ2-2; d_gene: -; abundance: -; v_gene: TRBV29-1; CDR3aa: CSVILSGNTGELFF; CDR3nt: TGCAGCGTCATCCTCAGTGGTAACACCGGGGAGCTGTTTTTT
j_gene: TRBJ2-3; d_gene: TRBD2; abundance: once; v_gene: TRBV7-3; CDR3aa: CASSPGTSGGPGTQYF; CDR3nt: TGTGCCAGCAGCCCCGGGACTAGCGGGGGGCCAGGTACGCAGTATTTT
j_gene: TRBJ2-7; d_gene: -; abundance: -; v_gene: TRBV14; CDR3aa: CASSQAGNLPNYEQYF; CDR3nt: TGTGCCAGCAGCCAAGCAGGAAATCTACCCAACTACGAGCAGTACTTC
j_gene: TRBJ1-5; d_gene: TRBD1; abundance: -; v_gene: TRBV30; CDR3aa: CAWSGQTGTRKPQHF; CDR3nt: TGTGCCTGGAGTGGCCAGACAGGGACCAGGAAGCCCCAGCATTTT
j_gene: TRBJ2-1; d_gene: -; abundance: -; v_gene: TRBV5-8; CDR3aa: CASSPLGGGVSYNEQFF; CDR3nt: TGTGCCAGCAGCCCCCTTGGTGGCGGGGTCTCCTACAATGAGCAGTTCTTC
j_gene: TRBJ1-2; d_gene: -; abundance: -; v_gene: TRBV30; CDR3aa: CAWSRDYGYTF; CDR3nt: TGTGCCTGGAGTCGGGACTATGGCTACACCTTC
j_gene: TRBJ2-7; d_gene: -; abundance: -; v_gene: TRBV6-5; CDR3aa: CASRQEASYEQYF; CDR3nt: TGTGCCAGCAGGCAGGAAGCCTCCTACGAGCAGTACTTC
j_gene: TRBJ2-7; d_gene: -; abundance: once; v_gene: TRBV19; CDR3aa: CASDPGLPGLGQYF; CDR3nt: TGTGCCAGCGATCCGGGCCTCCCGGGGTTGGGGCAGTACTTC
j_gene: TRBJ2-1; d_gene: -; abundance: -; v_gene: TRBV30; CDR3aa: CAWSAKEQFF; CDR3nt: TGTGCCTGGAGTGCTAAGGAGCAGTTCTTC
j_gene: TRBJ1-1; d_gene: -; abundance: -; v_gene: TRBV19; CDR3aa: CASSMRNTEAFF; CDR3nt: TGTGCCAGTAGTATGAGGAACACTGAAGCTTTCTTT
j_gene: TRBJ2-7; d_gene: TRBD2; abundance: -; v_gene: TRBV7-9; CDR3aa: CASSRGGSGRNYEQYF; CDR3nt: TGTGCCAGCAGCCGCGGGGGTAGCGGGAGAAACTACGAGCAGTACTTC
j_gene: TRBJ1-5; d_gene: -; abundance: -; v_gene: TRBV7-4; CDR3aa: CASSSPPGSGNQPQHF; CDR3nt: TGTGCCAGCAGCTCCCCTCCGGGGTCGGGGAATCAGCCCCAGCATTTT
j_gene: TRBJ2-3; d_gene: TRBD2; abundance: -; v_gene: TRBV10-3; CDR3aa: CAISDSGRSTDTQYF; CDR3nt: TGTGCCATCAGTGATAGCGGGCGGAGCACAGATACGCAGTATTTT
j_gene: TRBJ1-1; d_gene: -; abundance: once; v_gene: TRBV13; CDR3aa: CASSQEGRANTEAFF; CDR3nt: TGTGCCAGCAGTCAGGAGGGACGAGCGAACACTGAAGCTTTCTTT
j_gene: TRBJ1-2; d_gene: -; abundance: -; v_gene: TRBV12-3/TRBV12-4; CDR3aa: CASSLGPNGYTF; CDR3nt: TGTGCCAGCAGTTTAGGGCCGAATGGCTACACCTTC
j_gene: TRBJ2-7; d_gene: -; abundance: -; v_gene: TRBV6-5; CDR3aa: CASSTADEQYF; CDR3nt: TGTGCCAGCAGTACAGCCGACGAGCAGTACTTC
j_gene: TRBJ2-2; d_gene: -; abundance: -; v_gene: TRBV19; CDR3aa: CASSIGWGHTGELFF; CDR3nt: TGTGCCAGTAGTATAGGGTGGGGGCACACCGGGGAGCTGTTTTTT
j_gene: TRBJ2-7; d_gene: -; abundance: once; v_gene: TRBV18; CDR3aa: CASSPEDRVWTYEQYF; CDR3nt: TGTGCCAGCTCACCCGAGGACAGAGTATGGACCTACGAGCAGTACTTC
j_gene: TRBJ2-1; d_gene: TRBD2; abundance: -; v_gene: TRBV5-1; CDR3aa: CASSLGLAGVYNEQFF; CDR3nt: TGCGCCAGCAGCTTGGGACTAGCGGGGGTCTACAATGAGCAGTTCTTC
j_gene: TRBJ2-3; d_gene: -; abundance: -; v_gene: TRBV12-5; CDR3aa: CASGSSSTDTQYF; CDR3nt: TGTGCTAGTGGTTCTAGCTCCACAGATACGCAGTATTTT
j_gene: TRBJ2-2; d_gene: TRBD2; abundance: -; v_gene: TRBV4-3; CDR3aa: CASSQGLAVRNTGELFF; CDR3nt: TGCGCCAGCAGCCAGGGACTAGCGGTGAGAAACACCGGGGAGCTGTTTTTT
j_gene: TRBJ1-6; d_gene: -; abundance: -; v_gene: TRBV12-3/TRBV12-4; CDR3aa: CASSKAYISPLHF; CDR3nt: TGCGCCAGCAGCAAAGCCTATATTTCACCCCTCCACTTT
j_gene: TRBJ2-5; d_gene: TRBD2; abundance: -; v_gene: TRBV29-1; CDR3aa: CSVLVTSPMLETQYF; CDR3nt: TGCAGCGTTCTGGTGACTAGCCCTATGTTGGAGACCCAGTACTTC
j_gene: TRBJ1-2; d_gene: -; abundance: -; v_gene: TRBV15; CDR3aa: CATSRDYGGVLGDFNYGYTF; CDR3nt: TGTGCCACCAGCAGAGATTATGGGGGAGTATTAGGGGACTTTAACTATGGCTACACCTTC
j_gene: TRBJ2-7; d_gene: TRBD1; abundance: -; v_gene: TRBV5-1; CDR3aa: CASRFGQGALSYEQYF; CDR3nt: TGCGCCAGCAGATTTGGACAGGGGGCATTGTCCTACGAGCAGTACTTC
j_gene: TRBJ2-2; d_gene: -; abundance: -; v_gene: TRBV5-4; CDR3aa: CASSPSRGELFF; CDR3nt: TGTGCCAGCAGCCCGTCCAGGGGGGAGCTGTTTTTT
j_gene: TRBJ2-2; d_gene: -; abundance: -; v_gene: TRBV6-4; CDR3aa: CASRGGGDTGELFF; CDR3nt: TGTGCCAGCAGAGGGGGGGGAGACACCGGGGAGCTGTTTTTT
j_gene: TRBJ2-3; d_gene: -; abundance: -; v_gene: TRBV4-2; CDR3aa: CASSQDRGWVTQYF; CDR3nt: TGTGCCAGCAGCCAAGATAGGGGTTGGGTTACGCAGTATTTT
j_gene: TRBJ2-1; d_gene: TRBD2; abundance: -; v_gene: TRBV3-1/TRBV3-2; CDR3aa: CASSISGGDVDEQFF; CDR3nt: TGTGCCAGCAGCATTAGCGGGGGGGATGTGGATGAGCAGTTCTTC
j_gene: TRBJ2-7; d_gene: -; abundance: -; v_gene: TRBV6-5; CDR3aa: CASRSLSREQYF; CDR3nt: TGTGCCAGCAGGAGTCTATCACGGGAGCAGTACTTC
j_gene: TRBJ2-5; d_gene: TRBD1; abundance: -; v_gene: TRBV7-9; CDR3aa: CASSSNRGPEEETQYF; CDR3nt: TGTGCCAGCAGCTCGAACAGGGGGCCAGAAGAAGAGACCCAGTACTTC
j_gene: TRBJ2-2; d_gene: TRBD1; abundance: -; v_gene: TRBV5-1; CDR3aa: CASSLAPGQGNTGELFF; CDR3nt: TGCGCCAGCAGCTTGGCCCCGGGACAGGGGAACACCGGGGAGCTGTTTTTT
j_gene: TRBJ1-1; d_gene: TRBD1; abundance: -; v_gene: TRBV10-3; CDR3aa: CAIRRQGSGDTEAFF; CDR3nt: TGTGCCATCAGGAGACAGGGGTCGGGGGACACTGAAGCTTTCTTT
j_gene: TRBJ2-7; d_gene: -; abundance: -; v_gene: TRBV7-2; CDR3aa: CASSLKLGDFSYEQYF; CDR3nt: TGTGCCAGCAGCTTAAAGCTCGGGGACTTCTCCTACGAGCAGTACTTC
j_gene: TRBJ2-3; d_gene: TRBD2; abundance: -; v_gene: TRBV18; CDR3aa: CASSPTSGGASTDTQYF; CDR3nt: TGTGCCAGCTCACCAACTAGCGGGGGCGCGAGCACAGATACGCAGTATTTT
j_gene: TRBJ1-5; d_gene: TRBD1; abundance: -; v_gene: TRBV19; CDR3aa: CASSVDRASNQPQHF; CDR3nt: TGTGCCAGTAGTGTCGACAGGGCGAGCAATCAGCCCCAGCATTTT
j_gene: TRBJ2-2; d_gene: TRBD1; abundance: once; v_gene: TRBV6-5; CDR3aa: CASSYSWTGLTGELFF; CDR3nt: TGTGCCAGCAGTTACTCGTGGACAGGGCTAACCGGGGAGCTGTTTTTT
j_gene: TRBJ2-2; d_gene: -; abundance: -; v_gene: TRBV24-1; CDR3aa: CATSASGVHLTGELFF; CDR3nt: TGTGCCACCAGTGCATCAGGGGTCCATTTAACCGGGGAGCTGTTTTTT
j_gene: TRBJ2-5; d_gene: TRBD2; abundance: -; v_gene: TRBV27; CDR3aa: CASSPLAGTQETQYF; CDR3nt: TGTGCCAGCAGTCCGCTAGCGGGGACGCAAGAGACCCAGTACTTC
j_gene: TRBJ1-5; d_gene: TRBD1; abundance: once; v_gene: TRBV27; CDR3aa: CASSPGQYYQPQHF; CDR3nt: TGTGCCAGCAGTCCGGGACAGTACTATCAGCCCCAGCATTTT
j_gene: TRBJ1-2; d_gene: TRBD1; abundance: -; v_gene: TRBV5-6; CDR3aa: CASRRQGGPPNYGYTF; CDR3nt: TGTGCCAGCAGACGACAGGGGGGACCACCTAACTATGGCTACACCTTC
j_gene: TRBJ1-5; d_gene: -; abundance: -; v_gene: TRBV6-7; CDR3aa: CASSSGCCNQPQHF; CDR3nt: TGTGCCAGCAGCTCAGGGTGCTGCAATCAGCCCCAGCATTTT
j_gene: TRBJ2-1; d_gene: -; abundance: -; v_gene: TRBV5-1; CDR3aa: CASSGGTDNEQFF; CDR3nt: TGCGCCAGCAGCGGGGGGACAGACAATGAGCAGTTCTTC
j_gene: TRBJ1-4; d_gene: -; abundance: once; v_gene: TRBV4-1; CDR3aa: CASSSPGGPEKLFF; CDR3nt: TGCGCCAGCAGCTCACCGGGAGGACCTGAAAAACTGTTTTTT
j_gene: TRBJ2-7; d_gene: -; abundance: -; v_gene: TRBV5-1; CDR3aa: CASSFTGYEQYF; CDR3nt: TGCGCCAGCAGCTTTACCGGGTACGAGCAGTACTTC
j_gene: TRBJ1-2; d_gene: TRBD1; abundance: -; v_gene: TRBV29-1; CDR3aa: CSVSDRGAYGYTF; CDR3nt: TGCAGCGTTTCGGACAGGGGGGCCTATGGCTACACCTTC
j_gene: TRBJ1-6; d_gene: TRBD1; abundance: -; v_gene: TRBV30; CDR3aa: CAWTEQTGRNNSPLHF; CDR3nt: TGTGCCTGGACGGAGCAGACAGGGAGGAATAATTCACCCCTCCACTTT
j_gene: TRBJ1-5; d_gene: TRBD1; abundance: -; v_gene: TRBV6-2/TRBV6-3; CDR3aa: CASSIRQGNQPQHF; CDR3nt: TGTGCCAGCAGTATTCGACAGGGGAATCAGCCCCAGCATTTT
j_gene: TRBJ2-3; d_gene: TRBD2; abundance: -; v_gene: TRBV3-1/TRBV3-2; CDR3aa: CASSQRRTSGGDTQYF; CDR3nt: TGTGCCAGCAGCCAACGCCGGACTAGCGGGGGGGATACGCAGTATTTT
j_gene: TRBJ1-1; d_gene: -; abundance: -; v_gene: TRBV5-1; CDR3aa: CASSFTGRPTEAFF; CDR3nt: TGCGCCAGCAGCTTCACCGGGAGACCCACTGAAGCTTTCTTT
j_gene: TRBJ2-4; d_gene: -; abundance: few; v_gene: TRBV7-2; CDR3aa: CASSLGERAKNIQYF; CDR3nt: TGTGCCAGCAGCTTAGGAGAGAGGGCCAAAAACATTCAGTACTTC